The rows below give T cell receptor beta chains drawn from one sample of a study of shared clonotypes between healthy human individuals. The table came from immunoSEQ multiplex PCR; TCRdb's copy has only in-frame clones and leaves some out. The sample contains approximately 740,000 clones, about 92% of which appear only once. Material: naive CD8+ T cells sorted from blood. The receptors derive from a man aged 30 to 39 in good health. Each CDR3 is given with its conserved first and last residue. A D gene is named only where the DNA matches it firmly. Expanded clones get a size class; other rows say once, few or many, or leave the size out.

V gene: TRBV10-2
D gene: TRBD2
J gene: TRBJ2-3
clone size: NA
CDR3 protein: CASSGAGGDTQYF
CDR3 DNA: TGCGCCAGCAGTGGAGCGGGAGGAGATACGCAGTATTTT

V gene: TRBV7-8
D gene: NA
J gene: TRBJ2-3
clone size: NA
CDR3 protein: CATQGYGTDTQYF
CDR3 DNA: TGTGCCACACAGGGTTATGGCACAGATACGCAGTATTTT

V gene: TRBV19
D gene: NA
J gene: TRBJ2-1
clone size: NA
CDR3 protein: CASSNKKRRSSYNEQFF
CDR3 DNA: TGTGCCAGTAGTAACAAAAAGCGGAGAAGCTCCTACAATGAGCAGTTCTTC

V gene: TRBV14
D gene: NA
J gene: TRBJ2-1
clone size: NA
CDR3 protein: CASSQEGGGSYNEQFF
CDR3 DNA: TGTGCCAGCAGCCAAGAAGGGGGAGGGTCCTACAATGAGCAGTTCTTC

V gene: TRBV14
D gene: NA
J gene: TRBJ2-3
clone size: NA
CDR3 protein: CASTPGPIAVSTDTQYF
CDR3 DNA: TGTGCCAGCACTCCAGGCCCCATAGCGGTGAGCACAGATACGCAGTATTTT

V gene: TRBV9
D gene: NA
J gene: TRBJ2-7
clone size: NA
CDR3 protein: CASSAGDGSYEQYF
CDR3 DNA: TGTGCCAGCAGCGCAGGGGACGGAAGCTACGAGCAGTACTTC

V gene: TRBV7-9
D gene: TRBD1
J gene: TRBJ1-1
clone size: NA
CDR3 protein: CASSGTGGVNTEAFF
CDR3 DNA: TGTGCCAGCAGCGGGACAGGGGGAGTGAACACTGAAGCTTTCTTT

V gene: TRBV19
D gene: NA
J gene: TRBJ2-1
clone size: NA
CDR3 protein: CASSEQSSYNEQFF
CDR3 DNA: TGTGCCAGTAGTGAACAGAGCTCCTACAATGAGCAGTTCTTC

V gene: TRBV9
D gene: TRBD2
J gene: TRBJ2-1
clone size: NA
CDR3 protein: CASSGSGGSYNEQFF
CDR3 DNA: TGTGCCAGCAGCGGTAGCGGGGGGTCCTACAATGAGCAGTTCTTC

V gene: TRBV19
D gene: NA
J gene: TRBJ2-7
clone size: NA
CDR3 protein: CASSIAGPTYEQYF
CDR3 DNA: TGTGCCAGTAGTATTGCGGGACCTACCTACGAGCAGTACTTC

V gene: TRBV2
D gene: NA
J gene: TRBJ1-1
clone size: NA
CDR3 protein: CASRPSIGHTEAFF
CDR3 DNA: TGTGCCAGCAGGCCCAGTATTGGCCACACTGAAGCTTTCTTT

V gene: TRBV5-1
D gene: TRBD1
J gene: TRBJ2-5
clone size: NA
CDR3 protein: CASSLWTGQETQYF
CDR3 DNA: TGCGCCAGCAGCTTGTGGACAGGCCAAGAGACCCAGTACTTC

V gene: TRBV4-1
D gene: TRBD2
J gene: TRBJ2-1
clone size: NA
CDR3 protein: CASSQSPEVAGAGSYNEQFF
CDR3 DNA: TGCGCCAGCAGCCAATCACCAGAGGTAGCGGGAGCTGGCTCCTACAATGAGCAGTTCTTC

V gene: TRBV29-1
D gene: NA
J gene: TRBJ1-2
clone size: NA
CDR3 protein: CSVDRGTIYGYTF
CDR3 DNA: TGCAGCGTTGACCGCGGGACAATCTATGGCTACACCTTC

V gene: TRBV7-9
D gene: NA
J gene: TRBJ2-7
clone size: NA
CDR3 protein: CASSLVGTYEQYF
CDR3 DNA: TGTGCCAGCAGCTTAGTCGGTACCTACGAGCAGTACTTC

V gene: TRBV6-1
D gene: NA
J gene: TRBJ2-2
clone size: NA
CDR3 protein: CASWDATGELFF
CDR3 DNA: TGTGCCAGTTGGGACGCCACCGGGGAGCTGTTTTTT

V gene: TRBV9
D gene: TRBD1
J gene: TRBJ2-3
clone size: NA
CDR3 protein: CASSSWGQLADTQYF
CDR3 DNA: TGTGCCAGCAGCTCGTGGGGACAGCTTGCCGATACGCAGTATTTT

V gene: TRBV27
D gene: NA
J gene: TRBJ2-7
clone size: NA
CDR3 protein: CASSLTAGGFYEQYF
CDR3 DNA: TGTGCCAGCAGTTTAACAGCTGGCGGGTTCTACGAGCAGTACTTC

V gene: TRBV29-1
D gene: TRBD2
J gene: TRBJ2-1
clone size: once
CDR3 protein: CSVAGTSVSNEQFF
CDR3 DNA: TGCAGCGTGGCCGGGACTAGCGTCTCCAATGAGCAGTTCTTC

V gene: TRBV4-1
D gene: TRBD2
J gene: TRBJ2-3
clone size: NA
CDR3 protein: CASRGLAGDTDTQYF
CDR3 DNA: TGCGCCAGCAGGGGACTAGCGGGAGACACAGATACGCAGTATTTT

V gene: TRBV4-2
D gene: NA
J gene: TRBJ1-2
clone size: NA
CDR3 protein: CASSQYIRGEDGYTF
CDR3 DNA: TGTGCCAGCAGCCAATATATCCGGGGTGAAGATGGCTACACCTTC

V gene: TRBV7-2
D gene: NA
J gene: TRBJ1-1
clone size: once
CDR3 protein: CASSPVILNTEAFF
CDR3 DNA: TGTGCCAGCAGCCCAGTCATTCTGAACACTGAAGCTTTCTTT

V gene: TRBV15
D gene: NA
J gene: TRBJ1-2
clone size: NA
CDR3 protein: CATSNRILYGYTF
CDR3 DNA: TGTGCCACCAGTAACAGGATTCTCTATGGCTACACCTTC

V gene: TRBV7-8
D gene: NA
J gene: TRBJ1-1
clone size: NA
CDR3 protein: CASSLGGTLNTEAFF
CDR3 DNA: TGTGCCAGCAGCTTGGGGGGGACCTTGAACACTGAAGCTTTCTTT

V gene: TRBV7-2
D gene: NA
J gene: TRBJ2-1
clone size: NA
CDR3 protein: CASSLGPPGADEQFF
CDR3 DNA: TGTGCCAGCAGCTTAGGGCCTCCTGGGGCGGATGAGCAGTTCTTC

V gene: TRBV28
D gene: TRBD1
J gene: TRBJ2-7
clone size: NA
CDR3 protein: CASSFVGTGSYEQYF
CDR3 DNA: TGTGCCAGCAGTTTTGTAGGGACAGGGTCCTACGAGCAGTACTTC

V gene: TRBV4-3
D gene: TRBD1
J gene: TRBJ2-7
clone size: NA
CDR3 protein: CASSQGRQGYEQYF
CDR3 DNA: TGCGCCAGCAGCCAAGGAAGACAGGGCTACGAGCAGTACTTC

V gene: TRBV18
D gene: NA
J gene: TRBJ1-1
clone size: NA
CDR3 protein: CASSPPGTEAFF
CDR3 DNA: TGTGCCAGCTCACCACCGGGAACTGAAGCTTTCTTT

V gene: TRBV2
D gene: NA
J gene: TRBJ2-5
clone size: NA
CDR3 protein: CASRDSGTGTQYF
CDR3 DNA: TGTGCCAGCAGAGACTCCGGGACGGGTACCCAGTACTTC

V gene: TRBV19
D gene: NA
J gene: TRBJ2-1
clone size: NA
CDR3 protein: CASSIGTLWNNEQFF
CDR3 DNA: TGTGCCAGTAGTATTGGGACCCTATGGAACAATGAGCAGTTCTTC

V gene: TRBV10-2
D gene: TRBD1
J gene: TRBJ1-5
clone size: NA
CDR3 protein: CASSESRGSNQPQHF
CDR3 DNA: TGCGCCAGCAGTGAGTCCAGGGGGAGCAATCAGCCCCAGCATTTT

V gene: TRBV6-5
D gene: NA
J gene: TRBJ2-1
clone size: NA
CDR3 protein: CASSYRGLSYNEQFF
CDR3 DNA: TGTGCCAGCAGTTACCGCGGGCTCTCCTACAATGAGCAGTTCTTC

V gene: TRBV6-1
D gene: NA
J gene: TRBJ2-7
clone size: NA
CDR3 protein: CASSELVSDNYEQYF
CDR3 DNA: TGTGCCAGCAGTGAACTCGTCTCGGACAACTACGAGCAGTACTTC

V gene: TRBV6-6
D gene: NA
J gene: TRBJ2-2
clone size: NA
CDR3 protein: CASSHSPNTGELFF
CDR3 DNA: TGTGCCAGCAGTCACAGCCCGAACACCGGGGAGCTGTTTTTT

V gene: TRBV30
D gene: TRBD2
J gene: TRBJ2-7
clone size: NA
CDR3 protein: CAWSVSSGSDEQYF
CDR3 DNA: TGTGCCTGGAGTGTGTCTAGCGGGAGTGATGAGCAGTACTTC

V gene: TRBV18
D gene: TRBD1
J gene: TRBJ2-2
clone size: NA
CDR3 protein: CASSRDRGTGELFF
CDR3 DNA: TGTGCCAGCTCACGAGACAGGGGCACCGGGGAGCTGTTTTTT

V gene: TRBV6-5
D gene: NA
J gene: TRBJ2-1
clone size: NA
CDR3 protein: CASSSTSFEQFF
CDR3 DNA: TGTGCCAGCAGTTCCACTAGCTTTGAGCAGTTCTTC

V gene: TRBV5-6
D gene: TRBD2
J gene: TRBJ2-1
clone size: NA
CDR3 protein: CASSLGLDQLNEQFF
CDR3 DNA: TGTGCCAGCAGCCTCGGACTAGATCAGTTGAATGAGCAGTTCTTC

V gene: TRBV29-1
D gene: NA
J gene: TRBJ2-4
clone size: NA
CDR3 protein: CSVEDYGRNKNIQYF
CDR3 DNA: TGCAGCGTTGAAGATTACGGCAGGAACAAAAACATTCAGTACTTC

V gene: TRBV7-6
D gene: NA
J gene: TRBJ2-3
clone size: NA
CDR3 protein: CASSPPGLDTDTQYF
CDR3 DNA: TGTGCCAGCAGTCCCCCGGGACTCGACACAGATACGCAGTATTTT

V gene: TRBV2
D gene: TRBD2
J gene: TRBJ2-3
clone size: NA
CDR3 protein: CASSEAGGIPDTQYF
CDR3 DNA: TGTGCCAGCAGTGAAGCGGGAGGGATTCCAGATACGCAGTATTTT

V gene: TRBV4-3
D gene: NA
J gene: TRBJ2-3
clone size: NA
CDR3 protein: CASSHQTDSVTDTQYF
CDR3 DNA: TGCGCCAGCAGCCACCAAACTGACAGTGTTACAGATACGCAGTATTTT

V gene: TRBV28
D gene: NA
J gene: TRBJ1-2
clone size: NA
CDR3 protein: CASSSYSTEKTSIYGYTF
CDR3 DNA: TGTGCCAGCAGTTCATATTCTACAGAAAAAACGTCGATCTATGGCTACACCTTC

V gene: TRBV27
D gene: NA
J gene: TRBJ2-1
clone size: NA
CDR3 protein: CASSLIASPSNNEQFF
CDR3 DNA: TGTGCCAGCAGTTTAATAGCCTCCCCTTCAAACAATGAGCAGTTCTTC

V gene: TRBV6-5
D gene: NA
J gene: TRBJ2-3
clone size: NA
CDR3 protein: CASSYSGLPDTQYF
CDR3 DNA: TGTGCCAGCAGTTACTCCGGACTGCCAGATACGCAGTATTTT

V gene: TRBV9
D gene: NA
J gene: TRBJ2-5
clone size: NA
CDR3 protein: CASTGVEETQYF
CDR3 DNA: TGTGCCAGCACGGGAGTGGAAGAGACCCAGTACTTC

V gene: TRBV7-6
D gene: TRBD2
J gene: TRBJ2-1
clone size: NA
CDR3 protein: CASSLRTSGTYYNEQFF
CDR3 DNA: TGTGCCAGCAGCCTTAGGACTAGCGGGACCTATTACAATGAGCAGTTCTTC

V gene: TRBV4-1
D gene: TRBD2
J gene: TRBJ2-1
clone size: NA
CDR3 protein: CASSQGPLAGVRGNEQFF
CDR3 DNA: TGCGCCAGCAGCCAAGGGCCACTAGCGGGAGTGAGGGGCAATGAGCAGTTCTTC

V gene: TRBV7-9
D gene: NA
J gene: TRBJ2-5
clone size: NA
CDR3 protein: CASSRTVEETQYF
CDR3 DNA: TGTGCCAGCAGCCGGACAGTAGAAGAGACCCAGTACTTC